This TCR beta chain was documented in a study of blood T cells in healthy people across ages. Concerning this clonotype itself: The conserved final phenylalanine or tryptophan is absent from the CDR3, which likely points to a read error.

Every sample had a minimum of 6 million PBMCs isolated. Together with a sample-barcoded 5' primer, a J-beta primer mix was included in a second PCR lasting roughly 6 to 12 cycles. Via MiXCR, TCRdb re-called the 5' RACE reads, giving one row per CDR3 protein. The sample records around 1,000,000 distinct CDR3 sequences, approximately 25% being singletons. Germline V CDR1 and CDR2: SEHNR, FQNEAQ (reference sequence). The CDR3 extends over 13 amino acids. These sequences were also reported in another study, on T cells of mothers and their children.

The sample taken for sequencing was blood. This clonotype originated in a girl between 2 and 10 years old in good health. The rearrangement joins TRBV7-9 to TRBJ2-5; 10 bases are a match to TRBD2. The end of the DNA is better explained by TRBJ2-1, so the J call may be wrong. CDR3: CASSLGLANEQFL. CDR3 nucleotides: TGTGCCAGCAGCTTGGGACTAGCGAATGAGCAGTTCCTC.